What follows are 24 T cell receptor beta chains derived from one specimen sequenced in a study of shared clonotypes between healthy human individuals. CD45RO-negative CD8 cells positively selected for CCR7 made up the naive population, which excluded terminally differentiated effector memory CD45RA+ cells. Using immunoSEQ multiplex PCR, the repertoire was profiled, and TCRdb retains in-frame clones only, with some absent. The sample lists millions of clones, roughly 91% seen once, with about 1.8% in the top ten. Material: naive CD8+ T cells from PBMCs. The receptors here all came from a man aged 18 to 30 in good health. Some clones in this sample may be carry-over from other donors' samples.

The genes are TRBV5-5 and TRBJ1-2; D ambiguous. V lost 4 bases, J lost 7 bases, and 5 bases lay in between. The length of the CDR3 is 10 residues. The V gene's germline CDR1 is SGHKS and CDR2 YYEKEE (reference sequence). The CDR3 reads CASSPGGYTF. CDR3 nucleotide sequence: TGTGCCAGCAGCCCTGGTGGCTACACCTTC.

The chain carries TRBV5-1 and TRBJ2-3; tentative D call: TRBD1 (6 bases). Germline CDR1 reads SGHRS; CDR2 reads YFSETQ. The CDR3 length is 13 residues. The V end was cut by 8 bases, the J end by 6 bases, with 16 bases between. In DNA, the CDR3 is TGCGCCAGTTCACAGGGCGGTCGCGATACGCAGTATTTT. Translating it yields CASSQGGRDTQYF.

The chain employs TRBV28 and TRBJ2-2; D is tentatively TRBD1 or TRBD2 (6 bases each). Trimming left V 1 base short and J 1 base short, with 13 bases between. CDR1 is MDHEN and CDR2 is SYDVKM in the germline V gene. The CDR3 sequence is 17 residues long. DNA of the CDR3: TGTGCCAGCAGTTTATTTTCGGGGGCAGGGAACACCGGGGAGCTGTTTTTT. Translation: CASSLFSGAGNTGELFF. Full variable domain (rest looked up from reference TRBV28 and TRBJ2-2): DVKVTQSSRYLVKRTGEKVFLECVQDMDHENMFWYRQDPGLGLRLIYFSYDVKMKEKGDIPEGYSVSREKKERFSLILESASTNQTSMYLCASSLFSGAGNTGELFFGEGSRLTVL.

The sample holds one count of this clone. The V gene is TRBV28, the J gene TRBJ2-5, with unresolved D. There are 14 residues in the CDR3. The germline V and J ends were trimmed by 7 bases and 4 bases, with 16 bases remaining between them. Germline loops: CDR1 MDHEN, CDR2 SYDVKM. The chain's CDR3 is CASNWAINLETQYF. CDR3 DNA: TGTGCCAGCAACTGGGCCATCAACCTAGAGACCCAGTACTTC. The full variable domain, in which reference TRBV28 and TRBJ2-5 provide the parts outside the CDR3, is DVKVTQSSRYLVKRTGEKVFLECVQDMDHENMFWYRQDPGLGLRLIYFSYDVKMKEKGDIPEGYSVSREKKERFSLILESASTNQTSMYLCASNWAINLETQYFGPGTRLLVL.

On this clone itself: Different DNA sequences within this sample yield the same CDR3. In nucleotides, the CDR3 is TGTGCCAGCAGCCCCCTCGGAGGCTCCTACAATGAGCAGTTCTTC. Its protein product is CASSPLGGSYNEQFF. J is TRBJ2-1 and V is TRBV7-3; maybe TRBD2 (5 bases). Trimming shortened V by 5 bases and J by 0 bases, and 11 bases separated the two germline ends. The CDR3 has 15 residues. CDR1 and CDR2 (germline): SGHTA, FQGTGA.

With regard to this clone: Other DNA sequences in the sample encode the same CDR3. The J gene is TRBJ1-2, the V gene TRBV2; 7 bases fit TRBD1. The CDR3 sequence is 13 residues long. Germline V lookup: CDR1 SNHLY, CDR2 FYNNEI. V trimming: 1 base; J trimming: 6 bases; junction bases outside the gene matches: 2. The CDR3 DNA follows: TGTGCCAGCAGTGAAGGTCAGGGGGATGGCTACACCTTC. The encoded protein is CASSEGQGDGYTF.

The chain uses TRBV28 and TRBJ2-7, with 10 bases fitting TRBD1. V shed 5 bases and J 4 bases; nucleotides not matched to a gene: 8. CDR3 length equals 15 residues. The germline CDR1 and CDR2 sequences are MDHEN and SYDVKM. The CDR3 loop is CASSLPGQGYYEQYF. CDR3 DNA sequence: TGTGCCAGCAGTCTTCCGGGACAGGGGTATTACGAGCAGTACTTC. Using reference TRBV28 and TRBJ2-7 for the parts outside the CDR3, the full variable domain is DVKVTQSSRYLVKRTGEKVFLECVQDMDHENMFWYRQDPGLGLRLIYFSYDVKMKEKGDIPEGYSVSREKKERFSLILESASTNQTSMYLCASSLPGQGYYEQYFGPGTRLTVT.

This clone has only one observation. The V call is TRBV27, the J call TRBJ2-2, with unresolved D. The CDR3 loop spans 14 amino acids. Trimming cost V 1 base and J 8 bases, with 11 bases left between them. In germline, CDR1 is MNHEY, CDR2 SMNVEV (reference sequence). CDR3 DNA: TGTGCCAGCAGTTTATTTTGGGGTTTGGGGGAGCTGTTTTTT. As protein: CASSLFWGLGELFF.

This clone was detected only a few times. The J gene is TRBJ1-2, the V gene TRBV7-9; D gene ambiguous. The V end lost 5 bases, the J end lost 5 bases, and 9 bases lay between the germline ends. The CDR3 runs to 12 residues. The germline V gene has CDR1 SEHNR and CDR2 FQNEAQ (reference sequence). Written as DNA, the CDR3 is TGTGCCAGCAGCCACGGATCGTATGGCTACACCTTC. Its protein is CASSHGSYGYTF.

This clone was seen once. The chain couples TRBV7-9 to TRBJ2-3; D is uncertain. Germline V lookup: CDR1 SEHNR, CDR2 FQNEAQ (reference sequence). The CDR3 runs 17 residues. Trimming removed 1 base at V and 6 bases at J, with 20 bases between. DNA of the CDR3: TGTGCCAGCAGCTTAGTTGGACCCGGATATGTATCGGATACGCAGTATTTT. Protein sequence: CASSLVGPGYVSDTQYF.

This chain connects TRBV2 to TRBJ1-1, with 11 bases fitting TRBD1. CDR3 length: 15 amino acids. Trimming took 8 bases from V and 3 from J; bases not matched to a gene: 8. The V gene's germline CDR1 is SNHLY and CDR2 FYNNEI. CDR3 sequence: CASVWDRGEDTEAFF. The CDR3 coding sequence is TGTGCCAGCGTTTGGGACAGGGGGGAGGACACTGAAGCTTTCTTT.

The chain employs TRBV19 and TRBJ2-1, with TRBD2 matching over 12 bases. The germline gives CDR1 LNHDA, CDR2 SQIVND (reference sequence). Unmatched junction bases numbered 4, after V lost 9 bases and J lost 1 base. This CDR3 comprises 15 residues. The CDR3 protein is CASQTSGSSYNEQFF. The DNA for the CDR3 is TGTGCCAGCCAGACTAGCGGGAGTTCCTACAATGAGCAGTTCTTC.

The chain recombines TRBV20-1 with TRBJ1-1; no definite D call. Germline-derived CDR1 and CDR2 are DFQATT and SNEGSKA (reference sequence). The germline V and J ends were trimmed by 1 base and 9 bases, with 9 bases remaining between them. The CDR3 is 11 residues long. The CDR3 loop reads CSARVSAQAFF. The CDR3 DNA reads as TGCAGTGCTAGAGTGAGTGCTCAAGCTTTCTTT.

The chain employs TRBV7-9 and TRBJ1-3; tentative D call: TRBD1 (5 bases). Germline lookup yields CDR1 SEHNR and CDR2 FQNEAQ (reference sequence). V was trimmed by 1 base and J by 0 bases, leaving 7 bases between them. CDR3 length: 15 amino acids. CDR3 loop: CASSLVGTSGNTIYF. The CDR3 DNA follows: TGTGCCAGCAGCTTAGTTGGGACCTCTGGAAACACCATATATTTT.

A few counts support this clone. This CDR3 is CASSQEAGSGNTIYF. The DNA for the CDR3 is TGCGCCAGCAGCCAAGAGGCGGGGTCTGGAAACACCATATATTTT. The chain recombines TRBV4-1 with TRBJ1-3, with D unclear. The germline V gene encodes CDR1 MGHRA and CDR2 YSYEKL. Between the trimmed V and J ends, which lost 0 bases and 1 base, there was a span of 7 bases. CDR3 length equals 15 residues.

The V and J genes are TRBV4-1 and TRBJ2-1; 7 bases align to TRBD2. V dropped 4 bases and J dropped 4; count of bases not matched to a gene: 10. Germline V gives CDR1 MGHRA, CDR2 YSYEKL. This CDR3 comprises 16 residues. In nucleotides, the CDR3 is TGCGCCAGCAGCCCAGGATCTAGCGGACTTTACAATGAGCAGTTCTTC. It translates to CASSPGSSGLYNEQFF.

The rearrangement joins TRBV5-1 to TRBJ2-7; D call uncertain. The germline V gene encodes CDR1 SGHRS and CDR2 YFSETQ. The CDR3 extends over 16 amino acids. The V gene lost 4 bases and the J gene lost 2 bases, with 19 bases spanning the gap. CDR3 coding DNA: TGCGCCAGCAGCCCCCCATTGAGGCCCTATCCCTACGAGCAGTACTTC. Its protein is CASSPPLRPYPYEQYF.

J is TRBJ2-2 and V is TRBV9; 9 bases agree with TRBD1. Trimming took 6 bases from V and 6 from J; bases not matched to a gene: 12. This CDR3 region has 16 residues. CDR1 is SGDLS, CDR2 YYNGEE, per germline. CDR3 region: CASTPDRGALAGELFF. The CDR3 coding sequence is TGTGCCAGCACCCCAGACAGGGGGGCCTTGGCCGGGGAGCTGTTTTTT.

This rearrangement joins TRBV28 to TRBJ1-1; TRBD1 might be the D (6 bases). V lost 3 bases, J lost 0 bases, and 14 bases lay in between. CDR3 length: 16 residues. From germline, CDR1 is MDHEN and CDR2 SYDVKM. CDR3: CASSFGGGSMNTEAFF. CDR3 DNA sequence: TGTGCCAGCAGTTTCGGGGGCGGATCCATGAACACTGAAGCTTTCTTT.

This rearrangement joins TRBV19 to TRBJ2-1; TRBD2 agrees at 7 bases. CDR1 is LNHDA, CDR2 SQIVND, per germline (reference sequence). The CDR3 has 14 amino acids. J gave up 5 bases and V 6 bases, and 7 bases lay outside the gene matches. Here the CDR3 DNA reads TGTGCCAGTAGGGGGGACTACTATAACAATGAGCAGTTCTTC. Translation: CASRGDYYNNEQFF.

The chain couples TRBV5-5 to TRBJ1-4; the D is unclear. The V end was cut by 1 base, the J end by 0 bases, with 10 bases between. Per the germline V gene, CDR1 is SGHKS and CDR2 is YYEKEE (reference sequence). This CDR3 is built from 16 residues. The CDR3: CASSLYSDPTNEKLFF. In DNA, the CDR3 is TGTGCCAGCAGCTTGTACAGCGACCCAACTAATGAAAAACTGTTTTTT.

The chain joins TRBV4-1 to TRBJ1-1; 7 nucleotides line up with TRBD1. Germline CDR1 reads MGHRA; CDR2 reads YSYEKL. J lost 2 bases, V lost 4 bases, and 16 bases had no gene match. The CDR3 covers 18 residues. The CDR3 DNA is TGCGCCAGCAGCCCCTCCCGCGGACAGGTAGGAGGAAACACTGAAGCTTTCTTT. Translation gives CASSPSRGQVGGNTEAFF.

The CDR3 DNA follows: TGTGCCAGCAGTTGGGGTCTTAGCTCTGGAAACACCATATATTTT. Translating gives CASSWGLSSGNTIYF. V is TRBV28 and J is TRBJ1-3, with no clear D. CDR3 length equals 15 residues. Between the trimmed V and J ends, which lost 4 bases and 0 bases, there was a span of 10 bases. Germline assignment: CDR1 MDHEN and CDR2 SYDVKM.

The chain couples TRBV28 to TRBJ2-1, with TRBD1 matching over 11 bases. Trimming at V came to 1 base and at J to 6 bases, leaving 8 bases not matched to a gene. Germline lookup yields CDR1 MDHEN and CDR2 SYDVKM. This CDR3 has 17 amino acids. The CDR3 DNA reads TGTGCCAGCAGTTTATCTCGACCGGGACAGGGGGTCAATGAGCAGTTCTTC. This gives the protein CASSLSRPGQGVNEQFF.